This passage covers 25 T cell receptor beta chains from one sample sequenced in a study of Ad26.COV2.S vaccination and SARS-CoV-2 variants. Assay used: immunoSEQ multiplex PCR; TCRdb lists only in-frame clones, some missing. The sample lists 300,000 to 350,000 clones; around 89% were seen once. Noted treatment: around 19 received Ad26.COV2.S at low or high dose, single or two shots; about 5 received placebo; per-sample allocation not given. The samples were gathered on day 63 after the first injection of vaccine or placebo. The sample was peripheral blood, taken in a trial of Ad26.COV2.S vaccine versus placebo. These receptors were taken from a person between 18 and 59 years old who received the Ad26.COV2.S COVID-19 vaccine or a placebo.

CDR3 residues: CSVEDPTVSNTEAFF. CDR3 coding DNA: TGCAGCGTTGAAGATCCGACCGTTAGCAACACTGAAGCTTTCTTT. The chain combines TRBV29-1 with TRBJ1-1, with D unclear. V was trimmed by 0 bases and J by 2 bases, leaving 13 bases between them. This CDR3 is 15 amino acids long. CDR1 is SQVTM, CDR2 ANQGSEA, per germline. Full variable domain (missing parts from reference TRBV29-1 and TRBJ1-1): SAVISQKPSRDICQRGTSLTIQCQVDSQVTMMFWYRQQPGQSLTLIATANQGSEATYESGFVIDKFPISRPNLTFSTLTVSNMSPEDSSIYLCSVEDPTVSNTEAFFGQGTRLTVV.

A note on this clone: The same CDR3 is also encoded by other DNA sequences in this sample. The chain is built from TRBV28 and TRBJ1-2; no definite D call. Germline V gene sequence: CDR1 MDHEN, CDR2 SYDVKM. The CDR3 is 13 amino acids. Trimming removed 6 bases at V and 0 bases at J, with 8 bases between. The CDR3 coding sequence is TGTGCCAGCAGGTCCCCCCCTAACTATGGCTACACCTTC. Its translation: CASRSPPNYGYTF.

The genes are TRBV19 and TRBJ2-2; no reliable D call. The V and J ends lost 8 bases and 2 bases respectively, with 6 bases between them. Germline V gene lookup returns CDR1 LNHDA and CDR2 SQIVND (reference sequence). This CDR3 spans 12 amino acids. The CDR3 sequence: CASRRNTGELFF. CDR3 nucleotides: TGTGCCAGTCGCAGAAACACCGGGGAGCTGTTTTTT.

This clone was counted a few times. The chain recombines TRBV6-5 with TRBJ1-1; D unresolved. V dropped 4 bases and J dropped 5 bases, with 5 bases sitting between them. CDR3 size: 11 residues. Per the germline V gene, CDR1 is MNHEY and CDR2 is SVGAGI. The CDR3 coding sequence is TGTGCCAGCAGTTTCGGGACTGAAGCTTTCTTT. The encoded protein is CASSFGTEAFF.

Only one count was recorded for this clone. The chain joins TRBV5-4 to TRBJ2-1, with TRBD1 matching 12 bases. The V segment lost 3 bases and the J segment 9 bases; nucleotides outside the gene matches: 7. Germline CDR1 and CDR2: SGHNT and YYREEE (reference sequence). The CDR3 loop spans 15 amino acids. DNA for the CDR3: TGTGCCAGCAGCTCTCCGGGACAGGGGGCTCTTGAGCAGTTCTTC. Translation gives CASSSPGQGALEQFF.

The CDR3 loop reads CATRETGGPSNQPQHF. CDR3 bases: TGTGCCACCAGGGAGACAGGGGGACCTAGCAATCAGCCCCAGCATTTT. The chain employs TRBV15 and TRBJ1-5, with 9 positions matching TRBD1. V trimming: 6 bases; J trimming: 0 bases; junction bases outside the gene matches: 6. This CDR3 spans 16 amino acids. Germline lookup yields CDR1 LNHNV and CDR2 YYDKDF (reference sequence).

On this clone: This CDR3 is also generated by other DNA sequences in the sample. This chain links TRBV7-9 with TRBJ1-1; TRBD1 matches at 7 bases. Germline CDR1 SEHNR, CDR2 FQNEAQ (reference sequence). The CDR3 covers 14 residues. The V gene end was trimmed by 4 bases and the J gene end by 1 base; junction bases not matched to a gene: 3. CDR3 in DNA: TGTGCCAGCAGCTCCGGGACAGCGAACACTGAAGCTTTCTTT. As protein: CASSSGTANTEAFF.

The genes are TRBV27 and TRBJ1-1, with D possibly being TRBD1 (5 bases). This CDR3 spans 15 amino acids. The germline V and J ends were trimmed by 2 bases and 0 bases, with 10 bases remaining between them. Germline CDR1 MNHEY, CDR2 SMNVEV (reference sequence). This CDR3 reads CASSLVAGVNTEAFF. DNA for the CDR3: TGTGCCAGCAGTTTAGTGGCGGGGGTGAACACTGAAGCTTTCTTT.

V gene TRBV18 combines with J gene TRBJ2-5, with TRBD1 matching over 10 bases. From germline, CDR1 is KGHSH and CDR2 LQKENI. Trimming removed 4 bases from V and 5 bases from J; junction bases left unmatched: 10. CDR3 length: 16 residues. The CDR3 region is CASSRPGQGPGETQYF. The CDR3 region has the DNA TGTGCCAGCTCACGTCCGGGACAGGGGCCAGGGGAGACCCAGTACTTC.

This chain uses TRBV7-9 with TRBJ2-7, with 8 bases matching TRBD1. The CDR3 runs 14 residues. V dropped 3 bases and J dropped 3; count of bases not matched to a gene: 4. Germline CDR1 reads SEHNR; CDR2 reads FQNEAQ (reference sequence). This CDR3 reads CASSLLGTGYEQYF. The CDR3 DNA sequence: TGTGCCAGCAGCTTGCTGGGGACAGGCTACGAGCAGTACTTC.

The chain joins TRBV5-1 to TRBJ2-7; 7 positions match TRBD2. Germline CDR1 SGHRS, CDR2 YFSETQ. The CDR3 is 13 residues long. The junction had 9 bases not matched to a gene; V was cut back by 8 bases and J by 4 bases. The CDR3 region is CASTEGEGYEQYF. The CDR3 DNA sequence: TGCGCCAGTACAGAAGGGGAGGGGTACGAGCAGTACTTC. Combining the CDR3 with reference TRBV5-1 and TRBJ2-7 gives the whole variable domain KAGVTQTPRYLIKTRGQQVTLSCSPISGHRSVSWYQQTPGQGLQFLFEYFSETQRNKGNFPGRFSGRQFSNSRSEMNVSTLELGDSALYLCASTEGEGYEQYFGPGTRLTVT.

The rearrangement links TRBV3-1 (or the pseudogene TRBV3-2) to TRBJ2-7; 11 bases are shared with TRBD2. With 8 bases clipped from V and 4 bases from J, the junction kept 10 bases outside the gene matches. Per germline, CDR1 LGHDT and CDR2 YNNKEL (reference sequence). This CDR3 contains 15 residues. This chain's CDR3 is CASGNSGRAGYEQYF. DNA for the CDR3: TGTGCCAGCGGAAATAGCGGGAGGGCCGGGTACGAGCAGTACTTC.

V gene TRBV5-5 combines with J gene TRBJ1-6; no definite D call. In germline, CDR1 is SGHKS, CDR2 YYEKEE (reference sequence). CDR3 length equals 13 residues. The V end lost 0 bases, the J end lost 8 bases, and 6 bases lay between the germline ends. The DNA of the CDR3 is TGTGCCAGCAGCTTGGACGGGGATTCACCCCTCCACTTT. Translating gives CASSLDGDSPLHF. Based on the CDR3 plus reference TRBV5-5 and TRBJ1-6, the full variable domain is DAGVTQSPTHLIKTRGQQVTLRCSPISGHKSVSWYQQVLGQGPQFIFQYYEKEERGRGNFPDRFSARQFPNYSSELNVNALLLGDSALYLCASSLDGDSPLHFGNGTRLTVT.

The J gene is TRBJ2-2, the V gene TRBV3-1 (or the pseudogene TRBV3-2); D is ambiguous. Germline V gene data show CDR1 as LGHDT and CDR2 as YNNKEL (reference sequence). V gave up 1 base and J gave up 1 base, with 10 bases separating them. The CDR3 covers 16 residues. The CDR3, as DNA: TGTGCCAGCAGCCAAGGACCCCTAGGGAACACCGGGGAGCTGTTTTTT. Protein product: CASSQGPLGNTGELFF.

J is TRBJ1-4 and V is TRBV28; no clear D. The CDR3 has 14 residues. Trimming shortened V by 3 bases and J by 6 bases, and 11 bases separated the two germline ends. Germline lookup yields CDR1 MDHEN and CDR2 SYDVKM. The CDR3 spells CASSFGRADEKLFF. The CDR3 DNA follows: TGTGCCAGCAGTTTCGGTCGGGCAGATGAAAAACTGTTTTTT.

The rearrangement uses TRBV3-1 (or the pseudogene TRBV3-2) and TRBJ1-2; tentatively, D is TRBD1 (6 bases). Germline CDR1 is LGHDT and CDR2 is YNNKEL (reference sequence). Trimming cost V 1 base and J 5 bases, with 14 bases left between them. This CDR3 spans 15 amino acids. CDR3 nucleotides: TGTGCCAGCAGCCAAGCGGGGGGCGAGGGGTATGGCTACACCTTC. Protein product: CASSQAGGEGYGYTF.

The chain is built from TRBV4-3 and TRBJ1-2; D uncertain. Germline assignment: CDR1 LGHNA and CDR2 YSLEER. With 1 base removed from V and 7 bases from J, the gap between germline ends came to 13 bases. This CDR3 region has 14 residues. CDR3 DNA sequence: TGCGCCAGCAGCCAAGGAGTCCTAGGAGGTGGCTACACCTTC. Protein sequence: CASSQGVLGGGYTF.

The chain employs TRBV29-1 and TRBJ1-3, with D uncertain. V lost 2 bases to trimming and J lost 4 bases, with 3 bases between them. The germline V gene encodes CDR1 SQVTM and CDR2 ANQGSEA. The CDR3 has 11 amino acids. The CDR3 DNA is TGCAGCGTTGAAAGGGGAAACACCATATATTTT. It is translated as CSVERGNTIYF.

Only one count was recorded for this clone. The CDR3 bases are TGCGCCAGCAGCTTGTCGGACGCGGGAGGCGGCTACACCTTC. Its protein is CASSLSDAGGGYTF. This chain connects TRBV5-1 to TRBJ1-2; unclear D gene. The germline V gene has CDR1 SGHRS and CDR2 YFSETQ. The CDR3 has 14 amino acids. Trimming removed 1 base at V and 8 bases at J, with 15 bases between.

The V gene is TRBV10-3, the J gene TRBJ2-7; 9 positions agree with TRBD1. The CDR3 length is 13 residues. The V and J ends lost 7 bases and 3 bases, in that order; junction bases with no gene match: 4. Germline CDR1 reads ENHRY; CDR2 reads SYGVKD. The CDR3 region is CAIKETGGYEQYF. The CDR3 coding sequence is TGTGCCATCAAGGAGACAGGGGGCTACGAGCAGTACTTC.

V gene TRBV4-1 combines with J gene TRBJ1-5, with no clear D. Trimming cost V 0 bases and J 7 bases, with 10 bases left between them. The CDR3 runs to 14 residues. Germline V CDR1 and CDR2: MGHRA, YSYEKL. The CDR3 is CASSQEGNYQPQHF. CDR3 DNA: TGCGCCAGCAGCCAAGAAGGGAATTACCAGCCCCAGCATTTT.

The V call is TRBV7-2, the J call TRBJ1-4; D is unresolved. The CDR3 runs to 15 residues. Per germline, CDR1 SGHTA and CDR2 FQGNSA. V lost 2 bases and J 4 bases, leaving 11 bases between the germline ends. The CDR3 region has the DNA TGTGCCAGCAGCTTACCGGGAACGGGTAATGAAAAACTGTTTTTT. Protein sequence: CASSLPGTGNEKLFF.

The J gene is TRBJ1-2, the V gene TRBV6-1; 10 nucleotides agree with TRBD1. V shed 3 bases, J shed 8 bases, and the junction held 9 bases outside the gene matches. The germline CDR1 and CDR2 sequences are MNHNS and SASEGT. The CDR3 contains 15 residues. In DNA form, the CDR3 reads TGTGCCAGCAGTGAGACTCGGACAGGGGGAAAGGGCTACACCTTC. It translates to CASSETRTGGKGYTF.

Concerning this clone: In the same sample, other DNA sequences code for this CDR3. The chain is built from TRBV19 and TRBJ1-5; D may be TRBD1 (5 bases). The CDR3 is made up of 14 amino acids. V was cut by 3 bases and J by 0 bases, with 6 bases left in between. Germline values: CDR1 LNHDA, CDR2 SQIVND (reference sequence). The CDR3 sequence: CASSIRDSNQPQHF. The CDR3 nucleotides read TGTGCCAGTAGTATCAGGGATAGCAATCAGCCCCAGCATTTT.

V and J are TRBV7-9 and TRBJ2-2; D perhaps matches TRBD2 (5 bases). V lost 7 bases and J lost 4, with 28 bases in between. The CDR3 has 19 amino acids. Germline CDR1 reads SEHNR; CDR2 reads FQNEAQ (reference sequence). The CDR3 DNA is TGTGCCAGCACCCTAGTCCACTGGACTTTAAGAGAGAGCACCGGGGAGCTGTTTTTT. Protein: CASTLVHWTLRESTGELFF.